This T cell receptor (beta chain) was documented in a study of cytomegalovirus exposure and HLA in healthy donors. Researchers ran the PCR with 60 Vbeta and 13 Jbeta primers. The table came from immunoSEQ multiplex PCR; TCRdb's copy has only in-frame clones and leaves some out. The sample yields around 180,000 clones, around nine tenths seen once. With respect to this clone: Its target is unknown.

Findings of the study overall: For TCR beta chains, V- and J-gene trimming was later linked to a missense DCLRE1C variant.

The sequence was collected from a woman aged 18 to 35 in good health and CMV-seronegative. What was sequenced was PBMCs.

The CDR3 DNA sequence: TGTGCCAGCAGTGACGCCAGGGGAAACTATGGCTACACCTTC. Protein: CASSDARGNYGYTF. The V gene is TRBV2, the J gene TRBJ1-2, with TRBD1 as a possible D gene (6 bases). Germline V gives CDR1 SNHLY, CDR2 FYNNEI. The CDR3 is made up of 14 amino acids. Trimming took off 3 bases at V and 2 bases at J, with 10 bases between the two ends.